This TCR beta chain was documented in a study of blood T cell repertoires in COVID-19. About the study: Collection of acute and convalescent COVID-19 samples took place in the United States, Italy and Spain. T cells, B-cell-depleted T cells, or PBMCs provided the cDNA or gDNA that served as material.

Trimming shortened V by 2 bases and J by 14 bases, and 11 bases separated the two germline ends. The CDR3 is made up of 12 amino acids. Germline V lookup: CDR1 SGHRS, CDR2 YFSETQ. As originally analysed: From reference gene primer amplification, estimates of nucleated cell counts were derived. TCRdb keeps only in-frame clones here, not all; method: immunoSEQ multiplex PCR. That table supplies the V and J calls and clone size; D and trimming were determined from the DNA. Of roughly 120,000 clones listed, less than 85% were seen once; the top ten hold 3.8%. The V and J genes are TRBV5-1 and TRBJ1-6; TRBD1 is a possible D gene (5 bases). Sequenced input: peripheral blood. The TCR was taken from a woman aged 80 or older with acute or convalescent COVID-19. CDR3 in DNA: TGCGCCAGCAGCTTAGGGACGGGGGCCCTCCACTTT. Residues: CASSLGTGALHF.